This record covers a single T cell receptor (beta chain). Ten milliliters of peripheral blood were drawn from each donor. With a J-beta primer mix and a sample-barcoded 5' primer, a second PCR ran about 7 to 12 cycles. TCRdb processed the 5' RACE reads anew with MiXCR; each CDR3 protein has one entry. The table lists 1.5 million to 2 million distinct CDR3 sequences, 28% of them singletons. Germline V lookup: CDR1 MNHEY, CDR2 SVGEGT. V was pared by 5 bases and J by 5 bases, with 2 bases of the junction left unmatched. The CDR3 has 13 amino acids. This record belongs to a study of blood T cells in healthy people across ages.

This TCR was sampled from a woman under 40 in good health. Input material: blood. The chain recombines TRBV6-2 or TRBV6-3 with TRBJ2-1, with 8 positions matching TRBD2. The CDR3 reads CASSDSGNNEQFF. CDR3 nucleotide sequence: TGTGCCAGCAGTGATAGCGGGAACAATGAGCAGTTCTTC.